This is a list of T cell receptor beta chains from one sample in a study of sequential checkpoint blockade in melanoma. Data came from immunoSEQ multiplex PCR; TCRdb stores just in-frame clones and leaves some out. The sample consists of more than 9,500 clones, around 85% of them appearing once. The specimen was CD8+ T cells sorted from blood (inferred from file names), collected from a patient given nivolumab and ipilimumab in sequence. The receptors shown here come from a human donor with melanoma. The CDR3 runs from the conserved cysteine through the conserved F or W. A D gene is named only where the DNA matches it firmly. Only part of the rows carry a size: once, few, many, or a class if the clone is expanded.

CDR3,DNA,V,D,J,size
CASSPATGGGGYGYTF,TGCGCCAGCAGCCCGGCCACAGGGGGCGGCGGCTATGGCTACACCTTC,TRBV4-1,TRBD1,TRBJ1-2,NA
CASSWGGLNTEAFF,TGTGCCAGTAGTTGGGGAGGTCTGAACACTGAAGCTTTCTTT,TRBV19,NA,TRBJ1-1,NA
CASSYSQGQNTEAFF,TGTGCCAGCAGTTACTCCCAGGGGCAGAACACTGAAGCTTTCTTT,TRBV6-5,NA,TRBJ1-1,NA
CASSPPGGLGITEAFF,TGTGCCAGCAGCCCCCCGGGGGGGTTAGGGATCACTGAAGCTTTCTTT,TRBV7-6,NA,TRBJ1-1,NA
CASTPEWGIMSYEQYF,TGTGCCAGCACCCCCGAATGGGGCATTATGTCCTACGAGCAGTACTTC,TRBV6-6,NA,TRBJ2-7,NA
CASSSPNSGNTIYF,TGTGCCAGCAGCTCCCCAAACTCTGGAAACACCATATATTTT,TRBV7-8,NA,TRBJ1-3,once
CASSPQLAGGPNEQFF,TGTGCCAGCAGTCCCCAACTAGCGGGGGGGCCAAATGAGCAGTTCTTC,TRBV27,TRBD2,TRBJ2-1,NA
CASSGDRPSSYEQYF,TGTGCCAGCAGTGGGGACAGGCCGAGCTCCTACGAGCAGTACTTC,TRBV28,TRBD1,TRBJ2-7,NA
CASSQDLGVNSPLHF,TGCGCCAGCAGCCAAGACCTAGGGGTAAATTCACCCCTCCACTTT,TRBV4-3,NA,TRBJ1-6,NA
CASSPDRSLYEQYF,TGTGCCAGCAGCCCGGACAGGTCCCTCTACGAGCAGTACTTC,TRBV28,TRBD1,TRBJ2-7,NA
CSAVPQGVKETQYF,TGCAGCGCCGTCCCCCAGGGGGTCAAAGAGACCCAGTACTTC,TRBV29-1,TRBD1,TRBJ2-5,NA
CASSILWTGGGYGYTF,TGTGCCAGCAGTATTCTGTGGACAGGGGGAGGCTATGGCTACACCTTC,TRBV28,TRBD1,TRBJ1-2,NA
CASSDGSSYNEQFF,TGTGCCAGCAGCGACGGGAGCTCCTACAATGAGCAGTTCTTC,TRBV25-1,NA,TRBJ2-1,NA
CASSYSTITGMGTEAFF,TGTGCCAGCAGCTACTCGACTATAACAGGGATGGGCACTGAAGCTTTCTTT,TRBV5-7,NA,TRBJ1-1,NA
CASSSTGTNQPQHF,TGTGCCAGCAGCTCGACCGGGACAAATCAGCCCCAGCATTTT,TRBV11-2,NA,TRBJ1-5,NA
CASSLMGGFGEKLFF,TGTGCCAGCAGCTTAATGGGGGGATTCGGGGAAAAACTGTTTTTT,TRBV7-8,NA,TRBJ1-4,NA
CASSVEGGLLNTEAFF,TGTGCCAGCAGCGTAGAAGGTGGACTCTTGAACACTGAAGCTTTCTTT,TRBV9,NA,TRBJ1-1,NA
CASSRGFGEKLFF,TGTGCCAGCAGCAGGGGGTTTGGGGAAAAACTGTTTTTT,TRBV27,TRBD1,TRBJ1-4,NA
CASFSKRQGGNRQETQYF,TGTGCCAGCTTTAGTAAACGTCAGGGAGGGAATCGCCAAGAGACCCAGTACTTC,TRBV2,TRBD2,TRBJ2-5,NA
CASSQDWPGTGSYEQYF,TGCGCCAGCAGCCAAGATTGGCCCGGGACAGGATCTTACGAGCAGTACTTC,TRBV4-3,TRBD1,TRBJ2-7,NA
CASSIIGTEREKLFF,TGTGCCAGCAGCATTATCGGGACAGAACGTGAAAAACTGTTTTTT,TRBV7-9,TRBD1,TRBJ1-4,NA
CASNKYGTEASVGGYTF,TGTGCCAGTAATAAATACGGGACAGAGGCTTCTGTTGGTGGCTACACCTTC,TRBV19,TRBD1,TRBJ1-2,NA
CASSLGGTDTQYF,TGTGCCAGCAGCTTAGGGGGGACTGATACGCAGTATTTT,TRBV7-8,NA,TRBJ2-3,few
CASSPTGGWSYEQYF,TGTGCCAGCAGTCCAACAGGGGGCTGGTCCTACGAGCAGTACTTC,TRBV27,TRBD1,TRBJ2-7,NA
CASSTGQVTYEQYF,TGTGCCAGTAGTACGGGACAGGTGACCTACGAGCAGTACTTC,TRBV19,TRBD1,TRBJ2-7,NA
CASSATGLGTEAFF,TGTGCCAGCAGCGCCACAGGGCTAGGCACTGAAGCTTTCTTT,TRBV7-3,NA,TRBJ1-1,NA
CASSPGTGNSPLHF,TGTGCCAGCAGTCCCGGGACAGGGAATTCACCCCTCCACTTT,TRBV27,TRBD1,TRBJ1-6,NA
CASSEDLGRMGAYEQYF,TGTGCCAGCAGTGAAGACCTCGGCAGGATGGGAGCCTACGAGCAGTACTTC,TRBV6-1,NA,TRBJ2-7,once
CASSSSYEQYF,TGTGCCAGCAGCTCTAGCTACGAGCAGTACTTC,TRBV2,NA,TRBJ2-7,NA
CAWIPRSGNTIYF,TGTGCCTGGATCCCCCGCTCTGGAAACACCATATATTTT,TRBV30,NA,TRBJ1-3,NA
CASSQASRALGNTIYF,TGCGCCAGCAGCCAAGCGAGCAGGGCCCTCGGAAACACCATATATTTT,TRBV4-3,NA,TRBJ1-3,few
CASSQEYVTATEAFF,TGTGCCAGCAGCCAAGAATATGTAACAGCTACTGAAGCTTTCTTT,TRBV4-2,NA,TRBJ1-1,once
CASSPRVAVNYGYTF,TGTGCCAGCAGCCCCCGGGTGGCAGTAAACTATGGCTACACCTTC,TRBV7-2,NA,TRBJ1-2,once
CASSRSSGANVLTF,TGCGCCAGCAGTCGGAGCTCTGGGGCCAACGTCCTGACTTTC,TRBV23-1,NA,TRBJ2-6,few
CASSGGDRDPNEQFF,TGTGCCAGCAGCGGGGGGGACAGGGACCCCAATGAGCAGTTCTTC,TRBV11-2,TRBD1,TRBJ2-1,NA
CASSWDRNTEAFF,TGTGCCAGCAGTTGGGACAGAAACACTGAAGCTTTCTTT,TRBV27,TRBD1,TRBJ1-1,NA
CASSDGTGWSNYGYTF,TGCGCCAGCAGCGACGGGACAGGGTGGAGTAACTATGGCTACACCTTC,TRBV5-1,TRBD1,TRBJ1-2,NA
CASSPAGGLYEQYF,TGTGCCAGCAGCCCAGCGGGGGGCCTGTACGAGCAGTACTTC,TRBV7-3,TRBD2,TRBJ2-7,NA
CASSDAAGTGTYNEQFF,TGTGCCAGCAGTGATGCCGCCGGGACAGGGACATACAATGAGCAGTTCTTC,TRBV6-1,TRBD1,TRBJ2-1,NA
CASSPGGGSGILGDTQYF,TGTGCCAGCAGTCCAGGGGGCGGAAGCGGGATTTTGGGAGATACGCAGTATTTT,TRBV28,NA,TRBJ2-3,once
CATRTGMDGYTF,TGTGCCACCAGGACAGGGATGGATGGCTACACCTTC,TRBV15,TRBD1,TRBJ1-2,NA
CASSRGTGVYEQYF,TGTGCCAGCAGCCGAGGGACAGGGGTCTACGAGCAGTACTTC,TRBV11-3,TRBD1,TRBJ2-7,NA
CSAEENGELFF,TGCAGTGCTGAGGAGAACGGGGAGCTGTTTTTT,TRBV20-1,NA,TRBJ2-2,NA
CASSVAPAGASNTGELFF,TGTGCCAGCAGCGTAGCTCCAGCGGGGGCGTCGAACACCGGGGAGCTGTTTTTT,TRBV9,TRBD2,TRBJ2-2,NA
CASSLGRDSPMNTEAFF,TGTGCCAGCAGCTTAGGCCGGGACAGTCCTATGAACACTGAAGCTTTCTTT,TRBV7-9,TRBD1,TRBJ1-1,NA
CASSLSAGGRYNEQFF,TGTGCCAGCAGTTTATCAGCGGGGGGGCGGTATAATGAGCAGTTCTTC,TRBV27,TRBD2,TRBJ2-1,NA